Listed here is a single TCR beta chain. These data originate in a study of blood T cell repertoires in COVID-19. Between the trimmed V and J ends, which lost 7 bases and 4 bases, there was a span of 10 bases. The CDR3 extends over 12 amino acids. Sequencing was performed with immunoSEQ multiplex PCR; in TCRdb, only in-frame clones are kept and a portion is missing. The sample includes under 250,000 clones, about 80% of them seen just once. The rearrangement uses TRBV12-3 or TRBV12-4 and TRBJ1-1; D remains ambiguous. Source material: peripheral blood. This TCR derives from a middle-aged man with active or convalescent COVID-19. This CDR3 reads CASKETRTEAFF. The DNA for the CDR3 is TGTGCCAGCAAAGAGACACGCACTGAAGCTTTCTTT.